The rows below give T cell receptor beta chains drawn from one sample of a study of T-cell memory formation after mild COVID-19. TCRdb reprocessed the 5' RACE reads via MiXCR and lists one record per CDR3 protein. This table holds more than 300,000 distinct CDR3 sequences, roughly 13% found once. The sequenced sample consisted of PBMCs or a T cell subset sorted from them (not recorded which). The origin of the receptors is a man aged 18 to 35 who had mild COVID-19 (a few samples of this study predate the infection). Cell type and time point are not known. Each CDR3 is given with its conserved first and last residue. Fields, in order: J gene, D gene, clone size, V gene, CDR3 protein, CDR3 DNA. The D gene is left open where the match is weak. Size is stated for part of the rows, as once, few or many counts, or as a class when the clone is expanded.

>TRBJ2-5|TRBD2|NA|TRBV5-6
CASSLVGRGGQETQYF
TGTGCCAGCAGCTTGGTGGGCCGGGGGGGACAAGAGACCCAGTACTTC
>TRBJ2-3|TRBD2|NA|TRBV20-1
CGGVGGTDTQYF
TGCGGGGGGGTTGGCGGTACAGATACGCAGTATTTT
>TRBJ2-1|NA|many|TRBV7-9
CASNGQTPYNEQFF
TGTGCCAGCAACGGACAGACGCCCTACAATGAGCAGTTCTTC
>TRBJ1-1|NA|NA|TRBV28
CASSSRVVGNTEAFF
TGTGCCAGCAGTTCCAGGGTGGTGGGGAACACTGAAGCTTTCTTT
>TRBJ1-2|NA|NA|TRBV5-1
CASSLAEGFYGYTF
TGCGCCAGCAGCTTGGCCGAGGGGTTTTATGGCTACACCTTC
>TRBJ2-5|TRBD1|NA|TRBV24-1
CATSDQGQGYQETQYF
TGTGCCACCAGTGATCAGGGACAGGGCTACCAAGAGACCCAGTACTTC
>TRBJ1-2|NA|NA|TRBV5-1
CASSFYGNYGYTF
TGCGCCAGCAGCTTCTACGGGAACTATGGCTACACCTTC
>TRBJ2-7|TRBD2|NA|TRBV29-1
CSALLAGGPYEQYF
TGCAGCGCACTACTAGCGGGGGGACCCTACGAGCAGTACTTC
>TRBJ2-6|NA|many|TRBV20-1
CSAKGTGANVLTF
TGCAGTGCTAAGGGCACTGGGGCCAACGTCCTGACTTTC
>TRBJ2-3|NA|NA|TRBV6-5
CASTDSLDTQYF
TGTGCCAGCACCGATTCCCTGGATACGCAGTATTTT
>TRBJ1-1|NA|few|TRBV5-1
CASSLGSANTEAFF
TGCGCCAGCAGCTTGGGTTCCGCGAACACTGAAGCTTTCTTT
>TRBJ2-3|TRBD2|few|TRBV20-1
CSAGEMASGPTDTQYF
TGCAGTGCCGGGGAGATGGCTAGCGGGCCCACAGATACGCAGTATTTT
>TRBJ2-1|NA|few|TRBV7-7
CASSLQGGVNNEQFF
TGTGCCAGCAGCTTACAGGGCGGGGTGAACAATGAGCAGTTCTTC
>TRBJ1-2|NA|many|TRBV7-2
CASSFNDQGGYTF
TGTGCCAGCAGCTTCAACGATCAGGGCGGCTACACCTTC
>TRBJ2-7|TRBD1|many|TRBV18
CASSPRQGTYEQYF
TGTGCCAGCTCACCAAGACAGGGAACCTACGAGCAGTACTTC
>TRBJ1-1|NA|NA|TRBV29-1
CSVDGSGQLNTEAFF
TGCAGCGTTGATGGGTCGGGACAATTGAACACTGAAGCTTTCTTT
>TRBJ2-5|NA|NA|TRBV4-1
CASSQDPRGETQYF
TGCGCCAGCAGCCAGGACCCCCGAGGGGAGACCCAGTACTTC
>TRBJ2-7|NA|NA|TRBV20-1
CSPKDSYEQYF
TGCAGTCCTAAAGACAGTTACGAGCAGTACTTC
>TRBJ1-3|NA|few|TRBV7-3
CASSLTGSSGNTIYF
TGTGCCAGCAGCTTAACGGGCAGCTCTGGAAACACCATATATTTT
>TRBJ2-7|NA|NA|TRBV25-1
CASSGQGRKTSYEQYF
TGTGCCAGCAGTGGACAAGGACGGAAAACCTCCTACGAGCAGTACTTC
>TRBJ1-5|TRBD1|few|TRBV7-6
CASSWGQGKPQHF
TGTGCCAGCAGCTGGGGACAGGGAAAGCCCCAGCATTTT
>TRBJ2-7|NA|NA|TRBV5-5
CASSLRAGSGEQYF
TGTGCCAGCAGCTTACGGGCAGGGTCAGGCGAGCAGTACTTC
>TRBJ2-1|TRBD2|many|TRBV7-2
CASKEKPGTSDFDEQFF
TGTGCCAGCAAAGAGAAACCCGGGACTAGTGATTTCGATGAGCAGTTCTTC
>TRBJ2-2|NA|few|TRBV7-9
CASRPRGFEAGELFF
TGTGCCAGCCGCCCACGGGGCTTTGAGGCCGGGGAGCTGTTTTTT
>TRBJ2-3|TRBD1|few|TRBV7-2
CASSSRGGQVLTDTQYF
TGTGCCAGCAGCTCAAGAGGGGGACAGGTCCTCACAGATACGCAGTATTTT
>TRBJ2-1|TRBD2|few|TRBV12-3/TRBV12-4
CASQRGASYNEQFF
TGTGCCAGCCAGCGGGGGGCGTCCTACAATGAGCAGTTCTTC
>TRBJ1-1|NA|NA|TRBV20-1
CSAKHPPRGLTEAFF
TGCAGTGCTAAACACCCCCCGCGGGGGCTCACTGAAGCTTTCTTT
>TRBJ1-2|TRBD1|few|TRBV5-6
CASSKDRLDGYTF
TGTGCCAGCAGCAAGGACAGGCTCGATGGCTACACCTTC
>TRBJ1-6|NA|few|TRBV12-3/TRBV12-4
CASSVSSYNSPLHF
TGTGCCAGCAGCGTGAGCTCCTATAATTCACCCCTCCACTTT
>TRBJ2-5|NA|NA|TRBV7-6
CASSTDWGETQYF
TGTGCCAGCAGCACGGACTGGGGGGAGACCCAGTACTTC
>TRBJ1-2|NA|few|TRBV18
CASSPGGPYGYTF
TGTGCCAGCTCACCAGGGGGCCCCTATGGCTACACCTTC
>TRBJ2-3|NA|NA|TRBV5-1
CASSLDRPSGDTQYF
TGCGCCAGCAGCTTGGACAGGCCTAGTGGAGATACGCAGTATTTT
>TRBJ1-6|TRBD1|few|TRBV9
CASSVRGLGSPLHF
TGTGCCAGCAGCGTAAGGGGGCTCGGGTCACCCCTCCACTTT
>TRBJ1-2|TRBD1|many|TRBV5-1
CASYPGQQTYGYTF
TGCGCCAGCTACCCGGGACAGCAAACTTATGGCTACACCTTC
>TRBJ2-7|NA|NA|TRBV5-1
CASSLLPGAIDEQYF
TGCGCCAGCAGCTTGTTGCCGGGGGCAATAGACGAGCAGTACTTC
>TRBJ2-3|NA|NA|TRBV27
CASSLRSGLGGADTQYF
TGTGCCAGCAGCCTACGCTCGGGACTCGGGGGCGCAGATACGCAGTATTTT
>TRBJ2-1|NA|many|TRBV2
CASSEPGVDNEQFF
TGTGCCAGCAGTGAACCGGGGGTCGACAATGAGCAGTTCTTC
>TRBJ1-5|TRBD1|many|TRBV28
CASSSGQGGNQPQHF
TGTGCCAGCAGTTCTGGACAGGGGGGAAATCAGCCCCAGCATTTT
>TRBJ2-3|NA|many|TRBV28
CASSLLEYDTQYF
TGTGCCAGCAGTTTACTAGAGTATGATACGCAGTATTTT